This TCR beta chain was obtained from a study of spatial heterogeneity in lung cancer (dated 2019 in TCRdb). Study-wide context: Donors were 70 or so patients with early-stage, untreated non-small cell lung cancer from the lung TRACERx cohort. Follow-up PBMC samples were sequenced whenever available, with the median time to follow-up being about two years after resection. Beta-chain transcripts were consistently detected in greater numbers than alpha-chain transcripts, which likely reflected higher beta-chain transcript abundance. In the raw uncorrected reads, each unique combination of TCR and UMI appeared on average more than ten times. The study quantitatively compared TCR alpha and beta repertoires across multiple tumor regions, matched nontumor lung and blood in non-small cell lung cancer. Nonsynonymous mutation counts, determined by whole-exome sequencing of tumor tissue, were related to features of the TCR repertoire. At surgery, over 200 tumor regions, almost 65 matched nontumor lung samples and some 54 PBMC samples were TCR-sequenced for both alpha and beta chains. Results the study describes overall, beyond this receptor: Comparisons of baseline and follow-up blood repertoires included only 14 to 15 patients. Additional single-cell paired TCR alpha and beta sequencing was considered necessary to confirm, at a functional level, the hypothesis that regional TCRs recognize regional mutations. Ubiquitous expanded tumor TCRs were found in blood more often at tumor resection than at routine follow-up.

The time point label corresponds to: blood at routine non-recurrence follow-up after resection. For TCR sequencing, whole RNA was extracted from tumor and nontumor lung tissue, or from cryopreserved PBMC samples, and no cell sorting was done. Only patients with enough RNA available from two or more tumor regions were chosen for TCR sequencing. Per the germline V gene, SGHVS is the CDR1 and FNYEAQ is the CDR2. Germline trimming amounts to 3 bases on V and 4 bases on J, with 7 as the count of junction bases outside the gene matches. Its CDR3 holds 15 amino acids, cysteine through phenylalanine. Only the CDR3 region is kept as DNA, spanning 45 bases read in frame from base 1. On this clonotype: It lacks a known antigen. Within one base of it there is no much larger clone, and no base qualities were kept.

The library was built by means of 5' RACE. These reads were obtained on a NextSeq 500. The TCR library protocol attached a unique molecular identifier to each TCR cDNA molecule to allow correction of PCR and sequencing errors. The study's processing was this. Decombinator tools were used for TCR identification, UMI-based error correction and CDR3 extraction. TCRs above a frequency of 2 per 1,000, corresponding to the top 1% of the tumor frequency distribution, were defined as expanded. Rényi diversity was computed with the R vegan package after subsampling each repertoire 100 times to 5,000 TCRs. CDR3 similarity networks were constructed using string-kernel similarity of amino acid triplets, with links drawn between CDR3s whose pairwise similarity was above 0.82. The public reads were reanalyzed by TCRdb: fastp trimming at Q25, MiXCR alignment, in-frame beta chains only. Here each entry gathers all rows of one CDR3 protein and keeps the most common genes and DNA. The V and J calls were determined by TCRdb, not by the authors. This sample has around 98,000 distinct CDR3 sequences in its table, and approximately 19% of those were observed once. The top ten constitute roughly a fifth of the sample.

Sample: PBMCs, taken at follow-up. The rearrangement combines TRBV7-6 with TRBJ2-5, with 8 bases in between that match TRBD1. The clonotype comes from a male donor with early-stage non-small cell lung cancer. The nucleotide sequence is TGTGCCAGCAGCTTGACCGGGACAGGTAGAGAGACCCAGTACTTC. Its protein is CASSLTGTGRETQYF.